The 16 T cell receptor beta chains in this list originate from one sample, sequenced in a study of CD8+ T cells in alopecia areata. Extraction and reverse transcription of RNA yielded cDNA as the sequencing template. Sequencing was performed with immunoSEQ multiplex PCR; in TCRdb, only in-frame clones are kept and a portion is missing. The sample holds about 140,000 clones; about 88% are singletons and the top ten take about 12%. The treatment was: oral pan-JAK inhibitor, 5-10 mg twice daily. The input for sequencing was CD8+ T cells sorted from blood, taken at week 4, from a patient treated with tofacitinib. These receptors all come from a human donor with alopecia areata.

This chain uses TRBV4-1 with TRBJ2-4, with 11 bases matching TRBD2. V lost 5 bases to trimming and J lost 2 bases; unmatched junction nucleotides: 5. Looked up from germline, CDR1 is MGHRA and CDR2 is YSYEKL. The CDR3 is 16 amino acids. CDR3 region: CASSSLAGGPKNIQYF. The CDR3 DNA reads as TGCGCCAGCAGCTCCCTAGCGGGAGGACCCAAAAACATTCAGTACTTC.

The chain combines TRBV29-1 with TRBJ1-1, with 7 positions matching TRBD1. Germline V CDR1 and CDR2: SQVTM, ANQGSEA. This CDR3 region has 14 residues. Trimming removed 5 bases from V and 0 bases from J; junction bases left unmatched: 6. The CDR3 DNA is TGCAGCGTTAGACCCGACAGGGTGAACACTGAAGCTTTCTTT. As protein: CSVRPDRVNTEAFF.

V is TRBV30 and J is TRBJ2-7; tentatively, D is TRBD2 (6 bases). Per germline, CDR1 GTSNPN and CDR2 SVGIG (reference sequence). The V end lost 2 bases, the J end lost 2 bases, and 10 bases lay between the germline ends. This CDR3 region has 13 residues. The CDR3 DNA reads TGTGCCTGGAGTCCGGGGGACGCCTACGAGCAGTACTTC. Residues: CAWSPGDAYEQYF.

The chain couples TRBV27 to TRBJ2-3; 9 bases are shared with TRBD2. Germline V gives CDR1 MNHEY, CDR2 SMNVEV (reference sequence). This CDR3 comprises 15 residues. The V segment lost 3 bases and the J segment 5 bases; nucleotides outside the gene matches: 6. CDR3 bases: TGTGCCAGCAGTTTGATAGCGGGAGTTAGAGATACGCAGTATTTT. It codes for CASSLIAGVRDTQYF.

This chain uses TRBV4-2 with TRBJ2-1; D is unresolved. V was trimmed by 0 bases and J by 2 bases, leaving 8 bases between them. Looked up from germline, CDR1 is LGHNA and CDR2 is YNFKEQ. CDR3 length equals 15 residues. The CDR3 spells CASSQDIQPYNEQFF. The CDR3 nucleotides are TGTGCCAGCAGCCAAGATATCCAACCCTACAATGAGCAGTTCTTC.

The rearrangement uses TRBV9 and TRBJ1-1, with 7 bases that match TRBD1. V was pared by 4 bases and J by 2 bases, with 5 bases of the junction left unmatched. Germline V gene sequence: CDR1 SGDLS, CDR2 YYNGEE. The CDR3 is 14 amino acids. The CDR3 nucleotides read TGTGCCAGCAGCCAAGGGGGCGGCAACACTGAAGCTTTCTTT. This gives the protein CASSQGGGNTEAFF.

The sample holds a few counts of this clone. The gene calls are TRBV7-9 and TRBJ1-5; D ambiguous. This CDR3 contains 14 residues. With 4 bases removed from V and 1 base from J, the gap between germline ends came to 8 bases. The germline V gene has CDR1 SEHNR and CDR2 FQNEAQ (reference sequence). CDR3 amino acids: CASSSLRSNQPQHF. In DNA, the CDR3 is TGTGCCAGCAGCTCCTTACGGAGCAATCAGCCCCAGCATTTT.

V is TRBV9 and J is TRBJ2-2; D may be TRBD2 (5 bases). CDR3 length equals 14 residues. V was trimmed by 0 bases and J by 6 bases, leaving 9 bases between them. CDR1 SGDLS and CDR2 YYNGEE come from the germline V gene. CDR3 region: CASSVGWGAGELFF. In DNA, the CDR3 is TGTGCCAGCAGCGTAGGTTGGGGAGCCGGGGAGCTGTTTTTT.

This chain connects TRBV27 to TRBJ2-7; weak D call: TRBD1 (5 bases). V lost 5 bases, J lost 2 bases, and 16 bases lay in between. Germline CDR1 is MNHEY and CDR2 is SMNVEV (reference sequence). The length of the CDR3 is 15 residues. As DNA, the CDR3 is TGTGCCAGCAGTACGCTCTTAGACAGCCCCTACGAGCAGTACTTC. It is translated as CASSTLLDSPYEQYF.

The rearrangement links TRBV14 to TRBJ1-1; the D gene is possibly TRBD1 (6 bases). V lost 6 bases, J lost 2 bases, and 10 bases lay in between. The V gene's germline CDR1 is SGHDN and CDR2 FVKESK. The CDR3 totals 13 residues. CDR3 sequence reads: CASSLDSNTEAFF. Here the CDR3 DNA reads TGTGCCAGCAGTCTGGACAGTAACACTGAAGCTTTCTTT.

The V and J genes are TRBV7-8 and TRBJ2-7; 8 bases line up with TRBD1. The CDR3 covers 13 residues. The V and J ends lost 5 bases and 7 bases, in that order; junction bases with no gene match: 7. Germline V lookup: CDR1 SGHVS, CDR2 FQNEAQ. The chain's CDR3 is CASSTRGQAEQYF. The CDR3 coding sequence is TGTGCCAGCAGCACTAGGGGACAGGCAGAGCAGTACTTC.

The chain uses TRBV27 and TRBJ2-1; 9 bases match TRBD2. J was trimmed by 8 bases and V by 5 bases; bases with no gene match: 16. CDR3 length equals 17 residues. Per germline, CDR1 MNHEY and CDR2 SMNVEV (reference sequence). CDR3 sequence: CASSRRRGGGGSDEQFF. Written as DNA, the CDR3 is TGTGCCAGCAGTAGGCGCCGAGGCGGGGGGGGCTCGGATGAGCAGTTCTTC.

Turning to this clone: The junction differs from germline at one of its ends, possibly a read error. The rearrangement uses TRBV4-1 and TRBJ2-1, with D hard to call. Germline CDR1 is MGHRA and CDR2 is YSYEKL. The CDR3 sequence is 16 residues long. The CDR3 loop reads CASSQDSTAAYNEQFF. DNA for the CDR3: TGTGCCAGCAGCCAAGATTCAACCGCGGCCTACAATGAGCAGTTCTTC.

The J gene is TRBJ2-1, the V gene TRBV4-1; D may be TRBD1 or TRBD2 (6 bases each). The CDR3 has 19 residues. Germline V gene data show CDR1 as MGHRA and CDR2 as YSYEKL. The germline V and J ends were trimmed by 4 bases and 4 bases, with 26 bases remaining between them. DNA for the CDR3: TGCGCCAGCAGCCGAGCGGGCGGAAGGGGGTCGAAGGATTACAATGAGCAGTTCTTC. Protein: CASSRAGGRGSKDYNEQFF.

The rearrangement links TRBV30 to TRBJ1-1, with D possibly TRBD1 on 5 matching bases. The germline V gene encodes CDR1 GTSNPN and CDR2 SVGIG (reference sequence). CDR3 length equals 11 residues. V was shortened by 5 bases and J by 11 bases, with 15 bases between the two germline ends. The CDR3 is CAWRSGNGAFF. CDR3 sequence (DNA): TGTGCCTGGCGATCAGGGAACGGGGCTTTCTTT.

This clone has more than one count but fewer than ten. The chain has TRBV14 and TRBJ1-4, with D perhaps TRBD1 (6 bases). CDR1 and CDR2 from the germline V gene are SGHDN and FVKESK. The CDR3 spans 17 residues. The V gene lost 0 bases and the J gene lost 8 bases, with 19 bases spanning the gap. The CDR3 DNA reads TGTGCCAGCAGCCAAGATATACGGACAGATTCAAAAGAAAAACTGTTTTTT. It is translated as CASSQDIRTDSKEKLFF. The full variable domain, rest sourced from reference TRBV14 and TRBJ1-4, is EAGVTQFPSHSVIEKGQTVTLRCDPISGHDNLYWYRRVMGKEIKFLLHFVKESKQDESGMPNNRFLAERTGGTYSTLKVQPAELEDSGVYFCASSQDIRTDSKEKLFFGSGTQLSVL.